This T cell receptor (beta chain) was documented in a study of neoadjuvant nivolumab and ipilimumab in lung cancer. As to this clone: As yet, its antigen is unknown.

This CDR3 is 12 amino acids long. Per germline, CDR1 SQVTM and CDR2 ANQGSEA. V gave up 7 bases and J gave up 12 bases; unmatched junction bases: 6. Repertoires were generated with immunoSEQ multiplex PCR, while TCRdb's copy carries only in-frame clones and drops some. Here the sample spans roughly 18,000 clones, 80% to 90% being singletons. Findings of the study overall: Only two of four nivolumab-treated tumors gained richness and clonality by surgery. A small number of samples were TCR sequenced.

This clonotype was obtained from an adult with non-small cell lung cancer. The V call is TRBV29-1, the J call TRBJ2-4; 13 positions match TRBD2. The source material was peripheral blood, sampled before neoadjuvant nivolumab, alone or with ipilimumab. CDR3 DNA sequence: TGCAGCGGAAGGACTAGCGGGAGTTATCAGTACTTC. Translating it yields CSGRTSGSYQYF. The full variable domain, its missing parts supplied by reference TRBV29-1 and TRBJ2-4, is SAVISQKPSRDICQRGTSLTIQCQVDSQVTMMFWYRQQPGQSLTLIATANQGSEATYESGFVIDKFPISRPNLTFSTLTVSNMSPEDSSIYLCSGRTSGSYQYFGAGTRLSVL.